This TCR beta chain was retrieved from a study of T cell repertoires in cytomegalovirus infection (dated by TCRdb to 2018 to 2020). General notes on the study: The peptide stimulations were aimed at well-studied HLA-B-restricted epitopes as well as recently identified HLA-C-restricted CMV epitopes, whose presentation resists viral immunomodulation. Donor HLA type was relevant to the analysis, as public TCR beta signatures indicated carriage of CMV infection together with the matching HLA type. What the authors observed across the whole study: The ex vivo response was dominated by HLA-C-restricted CMV-specific TCR beta clonotypes, which also provided the single most frequent clonotype in two of eight donors. In both this cohort and an independent cohort of 352 donors, the cumulative frequency of public TCR beta family members distinguished carriers of CMV infection plus the relevant HLA type.

The CDR3, cysteine through phenylalanine, is 14 amino acids long. Only the CDR3 DNA is retained, 42 bases long and in frame from the first base. The germline V gene (reference sequence) provides CDR1 SGHNT and CDR2 YYREEE. At the junction V is shortened by 6 bases and J by 4 bases; bases outside the gene matches: 5. The treatment or condition label on this specimen signifies: in vitro stimulation with specific CMV peptide epitopes to enrich CMV-specific T cells. Concerning this clonotype itself: The antigen it recognizes is unknown. Within one base of it there is no much larger clone, and no base qualities were kept.

The sequencing machine was an Illumina HiSeq 1500. Clones were called with MiXCR by TCRdb after fastp trimmed the public reads at Q25, and only in-frame beta chains were retained. CDR3 protein sequences are deduplicated, and each keeps its most common genes and DNA. Within this sample are around 710,000 distinct CDR3 sequences, with about 28% of them counted one time only. Of the sample, around 14% is held by the ten largest clones. This TCR derives from a human donor in good health (CMV status not recorded). Some clones in this sample may be carry-over from other donors' samples. This material consisted of cultured CD8+ T cells from PBMCs, taken from culture after CMV antigen stimulation. The V and J segments used are TRBV5-4 and TRBJ2-3, and 10 junction bases match TRBD1. The nucleotides are TGTGCCAGCATCGGACAGGGGGTAGCAGATACGCAGTATTTT. Its coded protein is CASIGQGVADTQYF. This CDR3, with the reference TRBV5-4 and TRBJ2-3 proteins standing in past its ends, gives the full variable domain ETGVTQSPTHLIKTRGQQVTLRCSSQSGHNTVSWYQQALGQGPQFIFQYYREEENGRGNFPPRFSGLQFPNYSSELNVNALELDDSALYLCASIGQGVADTQYFGPGTRLTVL.